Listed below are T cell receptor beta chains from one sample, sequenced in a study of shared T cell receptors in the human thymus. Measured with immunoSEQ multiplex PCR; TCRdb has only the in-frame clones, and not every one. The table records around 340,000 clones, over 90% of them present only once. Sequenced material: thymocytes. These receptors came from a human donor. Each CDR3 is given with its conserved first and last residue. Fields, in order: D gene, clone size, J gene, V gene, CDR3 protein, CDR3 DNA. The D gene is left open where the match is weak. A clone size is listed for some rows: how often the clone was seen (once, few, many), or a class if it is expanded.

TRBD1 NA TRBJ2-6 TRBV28 CASYTRQGTNVLTF TGTGCCAGCTACACCCGACAGGGTACCAACGTCCTGACTTTC
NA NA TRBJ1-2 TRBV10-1 CASAPGTGHNYGYTF TGCGCCAGCGCCCCCGGGACCGGACATAACTATGGCTACACCTTC
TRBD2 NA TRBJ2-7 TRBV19 CASSNKGTSGRGDYEQYF TGTGCCAGTAGTAATAAAGGGACTAGCGGGAGAGGGGATTACGAGCAGTACTTC
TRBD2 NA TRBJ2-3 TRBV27 CASSPLREREFGDTQYF TGTGCCAGCAGCCCTCTCAGGGAGCGGGAGTTTGGAGATACGCAGTATTTT
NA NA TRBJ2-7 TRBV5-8 CASSLVVYEQYF TGTGCCAGCAGCTTGGTGGTCTACGAGCAGTACTTC
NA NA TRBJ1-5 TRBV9 CASSERKPQHF TGTGCCAGCAGCGAACGAAAGCCCCAGCATTTT
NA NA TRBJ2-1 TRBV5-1 CASSQTGYNEQFF TGCGCCAGCAGCCAGACAGGTTACAATGAGCAGTTCTTC
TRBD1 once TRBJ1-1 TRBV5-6 CASSCHLDRGTHTEAFF TGTGCCAGCAGCTGCCATCTCGACAGGGGGACGCACACTGAAGCTTTCTTT
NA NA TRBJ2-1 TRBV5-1 CASSFGNRTYNEQFF TGCGCCAGCAGCTTCGGTAACCGCACCTACAATGAGCAGTTCTTC
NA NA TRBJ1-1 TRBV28 CASSFNLPSGAFF TGTGCCAGCAGTTTCAACCTCCCCTCAGGGGCTTTCTTT
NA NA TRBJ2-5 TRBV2 CASIWPTQETQYF TGTGCCAGCATATGGCCCACACAAGAGACCCAGTACTTC
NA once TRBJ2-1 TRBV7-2 CAEGTGWNEQFF TGTGCCGAGGGGACTGGGTGGAATGAGCAGTTCTTC
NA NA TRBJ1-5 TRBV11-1 CASSLGRIGRSNQPQHF TGTGCCAGCAGCTTAGGGAGGATAGGGCGTAGCAATCAGCCCCAGCATTTT
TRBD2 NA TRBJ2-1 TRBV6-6 CASSLGLAANEQFF TGTGCCAGCAGTTTGGGACTAGCTGCCAATGAGCAGTTCTTC
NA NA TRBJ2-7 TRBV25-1 CASSGDFYEQYF TGTGCCAGCAGTGGGGACTTCTACGAGCAGTACTTC
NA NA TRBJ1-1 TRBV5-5 CASSLPNRENTEAFF TGTGCCAGCAGCTTACCAAACAGGGAAAACACTGAAGCTTTCTTT
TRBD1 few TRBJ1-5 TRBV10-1 CASSPWTGGHCNQPQHF TGCGCCAGCAGCCCTTGGACAGGGGGGCACTGCAATCAGCCCCAGCATTTT
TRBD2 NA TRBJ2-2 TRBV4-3 CASSPGRGTSETMSGELFF TGCGCCAGCAGCCCTGGGCGGGGGACTAGCGAAACAATGAGCGGGGAGCTGTTTTTT
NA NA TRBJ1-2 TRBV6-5 CASSPPVPEGYTF TGTGCCAGCAGTCCCCCTGTCCCAGAAGGCTACACCTTC
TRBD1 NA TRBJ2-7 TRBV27 CASRVQGSYEQYF TGTGCCAGCAGGGTACAGGGGTCCTACGAGCAGTACTTC
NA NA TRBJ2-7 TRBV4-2 CASSHLGGGTYEQYF TGTGCCAGCAGCCACCTGGGGGGAGGAACCTACGAGCAGTACTTC
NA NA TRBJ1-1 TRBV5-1 CASNPGGDLLNGNTEAFF TGCGCCAGCAACCCAGGTGGGGACCTACTTAACGGAAACACTGAAGCTTTCTTT
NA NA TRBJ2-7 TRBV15 CATRTALIGEQYF TGTGCCACCAGAACAGCGCTGATCGGTGAGCAGTACTTC
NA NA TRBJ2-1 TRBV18 CASSPRMVAELAYNEQFF TGTGCCAGCTCACCAAGAATGGTAGCGGAACTAGCCTACAATGAGCAGTTCTTC
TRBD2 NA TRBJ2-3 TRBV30 CAWSEGGRGDTQYF TGTGCCTGGAGCGAGGGCGGGAGAGGAGATACGCAGTATTTT
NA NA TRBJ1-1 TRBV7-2 CASSPPSGGGAFF TGTGCCAGCAGCCCCCCGTCGGGGGGCGGTGCTTTCTTT
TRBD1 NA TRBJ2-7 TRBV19 CASSTRTRTGKPYEQYF TGTGCCAGTAGTACCCGAACGAGGACAGGCAAACCCTACGAGCAGTACTTC
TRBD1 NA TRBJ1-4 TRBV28 CASSLIVGRGSTNEKLFF TGTGCCAGCAGTTTGATTGTGGGCAGGGGGTCGACTAATGAAAAACTGTTTTTT
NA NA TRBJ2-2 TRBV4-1 CASSQDRIRHHTGELFF TGCGCCAGCAGCCAAGACCGTATTCGACATCACACCGGGGAGCTGTTTTTT
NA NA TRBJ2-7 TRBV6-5 CASSYSDTGAYEQYF TGTGCCAGCAGTTACTCCGACACAGGCGCCTACGAGCAGTACTTC
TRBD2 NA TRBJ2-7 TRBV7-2 CASSLFTAGGRSYEQYF TGTGCCAGCAGCTTATTTACAGCGGGGGGTAGGTCCTACGAGCAGTACTTC
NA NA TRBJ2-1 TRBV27 CASSPPSSVGSNEQFF TGTGCCAGCAGTCCCCCATCTAGCGTAGGAAGCAATGAGCAGTTCTTC
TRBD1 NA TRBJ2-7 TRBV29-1 CSVRQGAYEQYF TGCAGCGTGAGACAGGGAGCCTACGAGCAGTACTTC
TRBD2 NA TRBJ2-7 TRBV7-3 CASSLTVRGRAPPYEQYF TGTGCCAGCAGCTTAACGGTTCGGGGGAGGGCTCCCCCCTACGAGCAGTACTTC
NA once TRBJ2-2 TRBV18 CASSPRQSGEINTGELFF TGTGCCAGCTCACCACGACAGTCAGGTGAGATAAACACCGGGGAGCTGTTTTTT
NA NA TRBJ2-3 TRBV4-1 CASSQVTPTDTQYF TGCGCCAGCAGCCAAGTAACGCCCACAGATACGCAGTATTTT
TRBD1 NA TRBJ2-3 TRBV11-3 CASSLDRNRGLSDTQYF TGTGCCAGCAGCTTAGATCGGAACAGGGGGTTGTCAGATACGCAGTATTTT
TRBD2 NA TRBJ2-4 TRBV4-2 CASSQGLAGAKNIQYF TGTGCCAGCAGCCAGGGACTAGCGGGAGCCAAAAACATTCAGTACTTC
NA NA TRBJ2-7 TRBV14 CASSPGRDRGARANYEQYF TGTGCCAGCAGCCCCGGTCGGGACCGAGGGGCTAGAGCCAACTACGAGCAGTACTTC
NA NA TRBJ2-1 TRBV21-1 CASNKQGGNYNEQFF TGTGCCAGCAACAAACAGGGGGGCAACTACAATGAGCAGTTCTTC
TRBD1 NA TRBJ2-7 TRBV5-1 CASSVAWGTDIYEQYF TGCGCCAGCAGCGTGGCATGGGGGACAGATATCTACGAGCAGTACTTC
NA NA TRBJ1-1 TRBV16 CASSQWHHGAFF TGTGCCAGCAGCCAATGGCACCATGGGGCTTTCTTT
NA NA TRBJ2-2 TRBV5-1 CASSSWADDTGELFF TGCGCCAGCAGCTCGTGGGCTGACGACACCGGGGAGCTGTTTTTT
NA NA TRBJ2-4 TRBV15 CATSRDLRTGAFQYF TGTGCCACCAGCAGAGATTTAAGAACGGGGGCCTTTCAGTACTTC
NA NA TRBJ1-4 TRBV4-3 CASSQDRQPVKFF TGCGCCAGCAGCCAAGACCGTCAGCCGGTGAAGTTTTTT
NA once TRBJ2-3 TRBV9 CASSPTRKTSTDTQYF TGTGCCAGCAGCCCGACTCGTAAAACTAGCACAGATACGCAGTATTTT
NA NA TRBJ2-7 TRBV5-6 CASSFGPQDPSSYEQYF TGTGCCAGCAGCTTTGGCCCCCAGGACCCAAGCTCCTACGAGCAGTACTTC
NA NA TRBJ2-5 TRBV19 CASSPGGPGTGTQYF TGTGCCAGTAGTCCCGGTGGTCCGGGAACAGGGACCCAGTACTTC
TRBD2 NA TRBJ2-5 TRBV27 CASSPRVAGGGETQYF TGTGCCAGCAGTCCAAGGGTAGCGGGAGGGGGAGAGACCCAGTACTTC
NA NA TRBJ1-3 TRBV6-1 CASSGAWAHGNTIYF TGTGCCAGCAGTGGGGCGTGGGCACATGGAAACACCATATATTTT
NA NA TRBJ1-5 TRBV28 CASSFQPYSNQPQHF TGTGCCAGCAGTTTCCAGCCTTATAGCAATCAGCCCCAGCATTTT
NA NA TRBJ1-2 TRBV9 CASSESGGLPYGYTF TGTGCCAGCAGCGAGTCCGGGGGACTACCCTATGGCTACACCTTC
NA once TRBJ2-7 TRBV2 CASIEQGLYEQYF TGTGCCAGCATAGAACAGGGCCTCTACGAGCAGTACTTC
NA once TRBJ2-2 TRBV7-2 CASSPRDTTGELFF TGTGCCAGCAGCCCCCGGGACACCACCGGGGAGCTGTTTTTT
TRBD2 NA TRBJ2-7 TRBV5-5 CASSLLAGDPYEQYF TGTGCCAGCAGCTTGCTTGCGGGAGATCCATACGAGCAGTACTTC
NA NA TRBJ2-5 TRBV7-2 CASSFSPRGYQETQYF TGTGCCAGCAGCTTTTCGCCGCGGGGTTACCAAGAGACCCAGTACTTC
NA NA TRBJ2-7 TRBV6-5 CASSTDGTYEQYF TGTGCCAGCAGTACGGACGGAACCTACGAGCAGTACTTC